This entry features one T cell receptor beta chain sequence. Antigen unknown. The CDR3 runs to 15 residues. Germline assignment: CDR1 LNHDA and CDR2 SQIVND (reference sequence). Trimming removed 4 bases from V and 1 base from J; junction bases left unmatched: 6. The data are from a study of T cell responses to AZD1222 COVID-19 vaccine. The data were produced by immunoSEQ multiplex PCR, yet TCRdb's version contains in-frame clones alone and is incomplete. The sample shows 150,000 to 160,000 clones, 90% of them seen only once. General study findings and limits: Mapped onto spike, vaccine-associated CD4 TCRs spanned it and were dominant at 160-218 and 743-854.

The V and J genes are TRBV19 and TRBJ2-5, with 7 positions matching TRBD1. Specimen: peripheral blood, collected on day 0 of AZD1222 vaccination. The source is an adult in good health. This CDR3 is CASSTHRGTQETQYF. CDR3 coding DNA: TGTGCCAGTAGTACGCACAGGGGAACCCAAGAGACCCAGTACTTC.